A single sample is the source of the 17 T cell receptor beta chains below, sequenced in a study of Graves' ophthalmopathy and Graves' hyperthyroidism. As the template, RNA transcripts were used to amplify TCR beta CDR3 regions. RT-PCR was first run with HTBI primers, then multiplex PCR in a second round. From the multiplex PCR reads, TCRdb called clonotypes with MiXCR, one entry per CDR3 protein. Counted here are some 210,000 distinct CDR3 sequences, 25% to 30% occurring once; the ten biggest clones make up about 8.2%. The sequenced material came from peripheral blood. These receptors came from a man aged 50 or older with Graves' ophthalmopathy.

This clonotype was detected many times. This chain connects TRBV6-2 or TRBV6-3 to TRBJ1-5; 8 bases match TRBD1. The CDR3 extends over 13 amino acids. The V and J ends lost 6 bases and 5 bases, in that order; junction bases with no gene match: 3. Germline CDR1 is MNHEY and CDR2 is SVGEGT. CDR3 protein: CASRPGGDQPQHF. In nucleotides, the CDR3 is TGTGCCAGCAGACCAGGGGGCGATCAGCCCCAGCATTTT.

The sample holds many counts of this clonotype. The CDR3 DNA reads as TGTGCCAGCACAGGGGACCTTTTACAAGAGACCCAGTACTTC. This encodes CASTGDLLQETQYF. V and J are TRBV12-3 or TRBV12-4 and TRBJ2-5; TRBD1 might be the D (6 bases). This CDR3 has 14 residues. V lost 7 bases and J lost 2, with 14 bases in between.

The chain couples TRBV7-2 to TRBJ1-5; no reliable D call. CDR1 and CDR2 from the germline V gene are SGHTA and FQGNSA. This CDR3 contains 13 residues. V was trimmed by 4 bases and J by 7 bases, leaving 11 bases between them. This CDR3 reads CASSSGIWQPQHF. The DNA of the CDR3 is TGTGCCAGCAGCTCAGGTATCTGGCAGCCCCAGCATTTT.

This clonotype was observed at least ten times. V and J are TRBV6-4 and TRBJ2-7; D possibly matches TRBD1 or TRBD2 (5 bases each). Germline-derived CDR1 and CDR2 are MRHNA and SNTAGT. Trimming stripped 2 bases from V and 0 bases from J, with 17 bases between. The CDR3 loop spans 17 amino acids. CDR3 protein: CASSDPRASGISYEQYF. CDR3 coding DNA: TGTGCCAGCAGTGACCCGCGGGCCTCAGGGATCTCCTACGAGCAGTACTTC.

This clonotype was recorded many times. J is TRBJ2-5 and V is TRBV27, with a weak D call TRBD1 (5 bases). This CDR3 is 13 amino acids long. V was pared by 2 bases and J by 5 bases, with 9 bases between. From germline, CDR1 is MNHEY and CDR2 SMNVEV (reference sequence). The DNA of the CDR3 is TGTGCCAGCAGTTTAAAGGGGTGGGAGACCCAGTACTTC. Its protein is CASSLKGWETQYF.

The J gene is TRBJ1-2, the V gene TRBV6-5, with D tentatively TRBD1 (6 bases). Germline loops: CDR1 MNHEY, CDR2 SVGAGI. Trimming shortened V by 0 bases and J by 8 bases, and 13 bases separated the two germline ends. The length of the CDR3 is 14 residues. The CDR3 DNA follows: TGTGCCAGCAGTTACTCGATACAGGGCGGCGGCTACACCTTC. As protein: CASSYSIQGGGYTF.

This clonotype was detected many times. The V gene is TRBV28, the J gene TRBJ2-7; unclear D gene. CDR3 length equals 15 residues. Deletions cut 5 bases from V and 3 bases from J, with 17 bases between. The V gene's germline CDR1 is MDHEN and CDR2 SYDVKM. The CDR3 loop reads CASSLDSQRYYEQYF. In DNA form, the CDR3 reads TGTGCCAGCAGTCTCGATTCGCAACGCTACTACGAGCAGTACTTC.

Here the CDR3 reads CASSPTRRSNGYTF. DNA of the CDR3: TGTGCCAGCAGTCCAACAAGAAGATCGAACGGCTACACCTTC. V is TRBV12-3 or TRBV12-4 and J is TRBJ1-2; D is unresolved. This CDR3 has 14 residues. V gave up 5 bases and J gave up 8 bases, with 18 bases separating them.

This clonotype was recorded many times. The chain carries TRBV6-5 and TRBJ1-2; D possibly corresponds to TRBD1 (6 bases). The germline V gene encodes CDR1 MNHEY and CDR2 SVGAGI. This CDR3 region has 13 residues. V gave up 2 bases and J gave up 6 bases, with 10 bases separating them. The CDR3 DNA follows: TGTGCCAGCAGTTACACGGGGGCGGATGGCTACACCTTC. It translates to CASSYTGADGYTF.

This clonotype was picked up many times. The CDR3 coding sequence is TGTGCCAGCAGAGCACAGGGGGCGGTTCAGCCCCAGCATTTT. Translated: CASRAQGAVQPQHF. The chain combines TRBV28 with TRBJ1-5; TRBD1 aligns across 9 bases. V lost 6 bases and J lost 6; bases outside the gene matches: 6. This CDR3 has 14 residues. CDR1 is MDHEN, CDR2 SYDVKM, per germline.

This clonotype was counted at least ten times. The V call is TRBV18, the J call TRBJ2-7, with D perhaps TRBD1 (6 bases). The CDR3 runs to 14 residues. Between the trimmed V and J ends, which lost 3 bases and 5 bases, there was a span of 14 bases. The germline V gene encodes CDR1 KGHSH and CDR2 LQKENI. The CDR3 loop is CASSPGQVHDEQYF. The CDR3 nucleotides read TGTGCCAGCTCACCGGGACAAGTTCACGACGAGCAGTACTTC. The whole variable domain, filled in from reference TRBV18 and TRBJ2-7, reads NAGVMQNPRHLVRRRGQEARLRCSPMKGHSHVYWYRQLPEEGLKFMVYLQKENIIDESGMPKERFSAEFPKEGPSILRIQQVVRGDSAAYFCASSPGQVHDEQYFGPGTRLTVT.

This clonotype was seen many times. CDR3: CASSEGDPGGSYGYTF. Here the CDR3 DNA reads TGTGCCAGCAGTGAAGGAGATCCAGGGGGATCCTATGGCTACACCTTC. V and J are TRBV25-1 and TRBJ1-2, with 7 positions matching TRBD1. Germline-derived CDR1 and CDR2 are MGHDK and SYGVNS. CDR3 length: 16 residues. V lost 2 bases, J lost 4 bases, and 10 bases stayed unmatched.

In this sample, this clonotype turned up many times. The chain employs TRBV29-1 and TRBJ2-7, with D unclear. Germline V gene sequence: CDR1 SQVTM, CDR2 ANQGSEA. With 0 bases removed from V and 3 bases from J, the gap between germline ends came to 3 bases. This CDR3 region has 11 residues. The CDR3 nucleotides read TGCAGCGTTGAAGACAGCTACGAGCAGTACTTC. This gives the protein CSVEDSYEQYF.

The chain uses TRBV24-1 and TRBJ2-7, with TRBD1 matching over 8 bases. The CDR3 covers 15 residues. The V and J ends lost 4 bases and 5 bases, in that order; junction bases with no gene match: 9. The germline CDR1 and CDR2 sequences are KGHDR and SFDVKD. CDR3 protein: CATSDPGTGANEQYF. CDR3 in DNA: TGTGCCACCAGTGACCCCGGGACAGGAGCTAACGAGCAGTACTTC.

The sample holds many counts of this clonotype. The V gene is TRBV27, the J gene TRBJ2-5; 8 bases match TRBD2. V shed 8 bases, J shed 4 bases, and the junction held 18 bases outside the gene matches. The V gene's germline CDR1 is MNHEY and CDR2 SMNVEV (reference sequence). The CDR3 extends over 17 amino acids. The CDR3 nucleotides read TGTGCCAGCTCATCCACGGGCGGGAGGCGTGTGGGAGAGACCCAGTACTTC. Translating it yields CASSSTGGRRVGETQYF.

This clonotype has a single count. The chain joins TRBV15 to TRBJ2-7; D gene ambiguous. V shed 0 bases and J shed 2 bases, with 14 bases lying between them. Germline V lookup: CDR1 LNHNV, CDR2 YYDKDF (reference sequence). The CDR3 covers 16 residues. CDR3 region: CATSRDPMGSAYEQYF. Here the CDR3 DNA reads TGTGCCACCAGCAGAGATCCGATGGGGTCAGCCTACGAGCAGTACTTC.

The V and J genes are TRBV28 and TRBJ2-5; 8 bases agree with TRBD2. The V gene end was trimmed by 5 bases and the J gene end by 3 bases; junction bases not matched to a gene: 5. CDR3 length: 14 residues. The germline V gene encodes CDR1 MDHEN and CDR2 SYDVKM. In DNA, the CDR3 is TGTGCCAGCAGTCTAAACGGGAGGGAAGAGACCCAGTACTTC. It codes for CASSLNGREETQYF.